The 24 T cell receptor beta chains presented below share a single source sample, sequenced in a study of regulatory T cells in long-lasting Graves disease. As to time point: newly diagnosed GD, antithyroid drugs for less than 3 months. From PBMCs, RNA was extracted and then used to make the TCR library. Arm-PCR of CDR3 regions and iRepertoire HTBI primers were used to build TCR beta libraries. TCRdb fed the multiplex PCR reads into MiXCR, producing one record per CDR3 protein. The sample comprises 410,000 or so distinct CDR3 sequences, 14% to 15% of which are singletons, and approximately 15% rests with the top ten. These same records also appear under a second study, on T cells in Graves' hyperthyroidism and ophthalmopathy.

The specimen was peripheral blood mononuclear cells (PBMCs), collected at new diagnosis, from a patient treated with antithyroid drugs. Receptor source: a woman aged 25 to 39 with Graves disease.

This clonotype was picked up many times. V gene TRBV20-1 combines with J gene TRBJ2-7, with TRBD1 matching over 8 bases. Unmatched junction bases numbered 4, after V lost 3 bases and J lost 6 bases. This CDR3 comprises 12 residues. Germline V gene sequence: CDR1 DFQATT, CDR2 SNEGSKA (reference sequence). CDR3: CSARRTGIEQYF. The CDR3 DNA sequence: TGCAGTGCTAGGCGGACAGGGATCGAGCAGTACTTC.

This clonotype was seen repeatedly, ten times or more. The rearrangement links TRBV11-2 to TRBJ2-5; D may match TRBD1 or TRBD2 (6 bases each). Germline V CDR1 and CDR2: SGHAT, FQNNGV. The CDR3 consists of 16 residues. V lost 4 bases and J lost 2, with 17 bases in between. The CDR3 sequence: CASSSGLAGQQETQYF. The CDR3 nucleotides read TGTGCCAGCAGCTCAGGACTGGCGGGACAACAAGAGACCCAGTACTTC.

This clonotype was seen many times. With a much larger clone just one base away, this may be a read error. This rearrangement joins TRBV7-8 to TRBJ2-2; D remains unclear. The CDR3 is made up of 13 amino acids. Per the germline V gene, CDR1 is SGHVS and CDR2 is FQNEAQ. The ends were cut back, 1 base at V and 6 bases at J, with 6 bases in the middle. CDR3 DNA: TGTGCCAGCAGCTTAGGTGGGGCCGGGGAGCTGTTTTTT. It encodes CASSLGGAGELFF.

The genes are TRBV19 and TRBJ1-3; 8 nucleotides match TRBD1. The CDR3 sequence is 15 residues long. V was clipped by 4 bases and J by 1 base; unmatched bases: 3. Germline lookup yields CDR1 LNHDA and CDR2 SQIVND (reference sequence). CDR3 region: CASSTRDRSGNTIYF. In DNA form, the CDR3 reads TGTGCCAGTAGTACCCGGGACAGGTCTGGAAACACCATATATTTT. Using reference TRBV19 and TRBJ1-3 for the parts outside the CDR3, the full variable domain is DGGITQSPKYLFRKEGQNVTLSCEQNLNHDAMYWYRQDPGQGLRLIYYSQIVNDFQKGDIAEGYSVSREKKESFPLTVTSAQKNPTAFYLCASSTRDRSGNTIYFGEGSWLTVV.

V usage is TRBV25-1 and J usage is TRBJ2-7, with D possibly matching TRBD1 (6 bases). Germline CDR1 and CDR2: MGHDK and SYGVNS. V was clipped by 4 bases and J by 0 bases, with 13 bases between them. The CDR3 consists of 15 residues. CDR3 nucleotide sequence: TGTGCCAGCAGTGCCACAGGGCCCTACTCCTACGAGCAGTACTTC. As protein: CASSATGPYSYEQYF.

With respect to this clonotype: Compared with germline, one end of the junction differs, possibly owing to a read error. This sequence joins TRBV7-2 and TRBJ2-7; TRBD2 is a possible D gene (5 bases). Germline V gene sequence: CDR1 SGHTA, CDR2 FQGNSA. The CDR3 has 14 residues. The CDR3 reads CASRPEKGTSEQYF. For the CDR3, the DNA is TGCGCCAGCAGGCCAGAAAAGGGAACTAGCGAGCAGTACTTC.

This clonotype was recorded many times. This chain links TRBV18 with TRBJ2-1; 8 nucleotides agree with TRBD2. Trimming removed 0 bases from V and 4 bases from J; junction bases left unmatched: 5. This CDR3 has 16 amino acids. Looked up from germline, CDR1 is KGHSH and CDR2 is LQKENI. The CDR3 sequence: CASSPPWTSSYNEQFF. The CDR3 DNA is TGTGCCAGCTCACCACCTTGGACTAGCTCTTACAATGAGCAGTTCTTC.

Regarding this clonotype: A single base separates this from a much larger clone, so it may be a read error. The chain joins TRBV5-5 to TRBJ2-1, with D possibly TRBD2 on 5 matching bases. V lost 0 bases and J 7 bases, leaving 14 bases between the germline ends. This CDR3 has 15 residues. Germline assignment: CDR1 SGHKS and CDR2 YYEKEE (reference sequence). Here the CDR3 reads CASSLDASRGNEQFF. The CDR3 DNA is TGTGCCAGCAGCTTGGATGCGAGCCGGGGAAATGAGCAGTTCTTC.

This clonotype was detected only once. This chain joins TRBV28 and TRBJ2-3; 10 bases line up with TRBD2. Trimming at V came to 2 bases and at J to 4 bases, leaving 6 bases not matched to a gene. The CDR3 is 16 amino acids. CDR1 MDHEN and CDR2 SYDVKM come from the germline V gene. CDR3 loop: CASSLEVAGGPDTQYF. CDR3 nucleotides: TGTGCCAGCAGTTTAGAGGTAGCGGGAGGCCCAGATACGCAGTATTTT.

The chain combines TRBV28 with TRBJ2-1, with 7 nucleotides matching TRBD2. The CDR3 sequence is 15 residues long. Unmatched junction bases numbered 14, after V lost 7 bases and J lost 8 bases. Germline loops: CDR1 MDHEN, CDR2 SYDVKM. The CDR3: CASTYAGGSIYEQFF. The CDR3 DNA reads TGTGCCAGCACCTACGCCGGCGGGAGTATATATGAGCAGTTCTTC.

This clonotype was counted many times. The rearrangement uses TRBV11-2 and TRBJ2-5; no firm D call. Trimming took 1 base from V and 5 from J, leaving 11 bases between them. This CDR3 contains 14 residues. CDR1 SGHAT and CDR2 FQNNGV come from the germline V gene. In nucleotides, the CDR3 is TGTGCCAGCAGCTTAGTCTCGACGTCGGAGACCCAGTACTTC. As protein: CASSLVSTSETQYF.

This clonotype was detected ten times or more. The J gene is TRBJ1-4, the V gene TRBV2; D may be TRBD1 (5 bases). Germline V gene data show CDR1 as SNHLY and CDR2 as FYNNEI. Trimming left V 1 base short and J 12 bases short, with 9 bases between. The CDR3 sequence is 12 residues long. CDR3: CASSEGGRELFF. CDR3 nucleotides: TGTGCCAGCAGTGAAGGGGGACGGGAACTGTTTTTT.

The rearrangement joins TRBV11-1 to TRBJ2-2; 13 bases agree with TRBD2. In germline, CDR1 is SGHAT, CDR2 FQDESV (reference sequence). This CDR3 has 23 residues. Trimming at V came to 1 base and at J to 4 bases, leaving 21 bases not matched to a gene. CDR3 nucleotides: TGTGCCAGCAGCTTAGTCTTCGACAGGGGGTCCCGACTAGCGGGAGGTAGCACCGGGGAGCTGTTTTTT. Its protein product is CASSLVFDRGSRLAGGSTGELFF.

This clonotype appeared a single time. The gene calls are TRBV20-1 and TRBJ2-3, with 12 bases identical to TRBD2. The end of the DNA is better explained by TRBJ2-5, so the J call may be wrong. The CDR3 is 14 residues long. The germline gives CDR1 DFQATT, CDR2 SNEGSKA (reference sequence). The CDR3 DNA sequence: TGCAGTGCCCGACTAGCGGGAGCCCGAGAGACCCAGTACTTC. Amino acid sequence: CSARLAGARETQYF.

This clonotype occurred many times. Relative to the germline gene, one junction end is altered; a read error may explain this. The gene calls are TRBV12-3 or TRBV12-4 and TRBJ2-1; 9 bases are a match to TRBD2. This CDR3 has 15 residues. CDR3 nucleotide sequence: TGTGCCAGCAGTCTAGCGGGATCAACCTACAATGAGCAGTTCTTC. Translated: CASSLAGSTYNEQFF.

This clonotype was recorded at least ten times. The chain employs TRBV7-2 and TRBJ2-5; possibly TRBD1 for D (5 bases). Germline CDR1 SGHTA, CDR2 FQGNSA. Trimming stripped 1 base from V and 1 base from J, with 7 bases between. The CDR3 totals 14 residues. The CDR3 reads CASSLVTGQETQYF. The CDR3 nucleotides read TGTGCCAGCAGCTTAGTCACAGGCCAAGAGACCCAGTACTTC.

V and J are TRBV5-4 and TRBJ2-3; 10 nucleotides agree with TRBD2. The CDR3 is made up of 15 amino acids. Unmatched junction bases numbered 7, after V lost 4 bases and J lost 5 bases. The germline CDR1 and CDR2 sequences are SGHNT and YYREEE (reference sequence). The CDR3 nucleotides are TGTGCCAGCAGCAGGGGGGCTAGCGGGAGAGATACGCAGTATTTT. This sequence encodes CASSRGASGRDTQYF.

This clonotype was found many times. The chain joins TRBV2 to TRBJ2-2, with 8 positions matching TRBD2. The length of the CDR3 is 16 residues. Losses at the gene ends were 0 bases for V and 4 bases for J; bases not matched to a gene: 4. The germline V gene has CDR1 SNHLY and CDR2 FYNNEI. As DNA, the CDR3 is TGTGCCAGCAGTGAAGCTAGCGGGATGGTCACCGGGGAGCTGTTTTTT. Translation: CASSEASGMVTGELFF.

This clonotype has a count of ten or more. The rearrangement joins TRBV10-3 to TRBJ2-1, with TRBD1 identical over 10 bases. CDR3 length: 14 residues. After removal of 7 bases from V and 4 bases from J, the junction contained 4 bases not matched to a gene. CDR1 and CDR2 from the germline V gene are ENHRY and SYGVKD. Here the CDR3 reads CAINGQGVYNEQFF. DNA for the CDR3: TGTGCCATCAACGGACAGGGGGTATACAATGAGCAGTTCTTC.

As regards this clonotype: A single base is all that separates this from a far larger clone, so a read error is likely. CDR3 region: CASRSGQIYEQFF. As DNA, the CDR3 is TGTGCCAGCAGGTCGGGTCAAATCTACGAGCAGTTCTTC. V and J are TRBV28 and TRBJ2-3, with unresolved D. The end of the DNA is better explained by TRBJ2-1, so the J call may be wrong. The V gene's germline CDR1 is MDHEN and CDR2 SYDVKM. CDR3 length: 13 residues.

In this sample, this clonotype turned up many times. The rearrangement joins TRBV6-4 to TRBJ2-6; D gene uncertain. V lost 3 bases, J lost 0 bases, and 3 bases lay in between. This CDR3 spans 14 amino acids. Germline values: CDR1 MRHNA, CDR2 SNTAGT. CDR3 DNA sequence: TGTGCCAGCAGTGAAGCCTCTGGGGCCAACGTCCTGACTTTC. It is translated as CASSEASGANVLTF.

The CDR3 DNA follows: TGTGCCAGCAGTTTTAGGATGACTAGCGGAGCACGTGAGCAGTTCTTC. Translated: CASSFRMTSGAREQFF. The rearrangement links TRBV12-3 or TRBV12-4 to TRBJ2-1; 9 bases align to TRBD2. Trimming took 3 bases from V and 9 from J; bases not matched to a gene: 12. This CDR3 is built from 16 residues.

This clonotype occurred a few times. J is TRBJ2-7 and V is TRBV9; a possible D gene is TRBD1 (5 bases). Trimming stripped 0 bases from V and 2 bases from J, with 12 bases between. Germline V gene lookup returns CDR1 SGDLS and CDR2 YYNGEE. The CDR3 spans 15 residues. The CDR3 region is CASSVGTGSPYEQYF. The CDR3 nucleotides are TGTGCCAGCAGCGTAGGTACAGGATCCCCCTACGAGCAGTACTTC.

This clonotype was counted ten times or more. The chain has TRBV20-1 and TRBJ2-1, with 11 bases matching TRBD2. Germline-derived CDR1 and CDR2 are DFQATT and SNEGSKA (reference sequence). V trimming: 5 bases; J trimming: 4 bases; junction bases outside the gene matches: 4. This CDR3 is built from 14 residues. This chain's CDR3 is CSAQLAGVYNEQFF. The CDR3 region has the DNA TGCAGTGCTCAACTAGCGGGAGTGTACAATGAGCAGTTCTTC.